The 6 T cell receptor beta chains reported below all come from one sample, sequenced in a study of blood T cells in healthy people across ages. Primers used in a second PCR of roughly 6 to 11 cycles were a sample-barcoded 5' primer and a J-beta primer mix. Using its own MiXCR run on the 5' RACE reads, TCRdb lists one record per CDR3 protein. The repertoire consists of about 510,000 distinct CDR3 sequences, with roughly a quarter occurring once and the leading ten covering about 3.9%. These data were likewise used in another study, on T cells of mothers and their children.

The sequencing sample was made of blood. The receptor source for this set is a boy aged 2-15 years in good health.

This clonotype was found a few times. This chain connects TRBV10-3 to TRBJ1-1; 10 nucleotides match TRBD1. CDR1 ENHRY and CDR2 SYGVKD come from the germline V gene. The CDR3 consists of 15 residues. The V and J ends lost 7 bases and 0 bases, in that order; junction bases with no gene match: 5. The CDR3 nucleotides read TGTGCCATCAAGTCGACAGGGGGCTTGAACACTGAAGCTTTCTTT. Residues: CAIKSTGGLNTEAFF.

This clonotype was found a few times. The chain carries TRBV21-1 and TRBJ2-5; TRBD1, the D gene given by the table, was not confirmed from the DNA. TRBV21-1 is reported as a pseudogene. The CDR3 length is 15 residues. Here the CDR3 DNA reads TGTGCCAGCAGCCTGAGGGGGGGAAGCTACGAGACCCAGTACTTC. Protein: CASSLRGGSYETQYF.

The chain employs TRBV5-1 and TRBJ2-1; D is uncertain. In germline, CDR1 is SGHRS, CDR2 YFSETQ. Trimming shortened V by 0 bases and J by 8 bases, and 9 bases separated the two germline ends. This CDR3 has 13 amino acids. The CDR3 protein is CASSLALYDEQFF. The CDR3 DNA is TGCGCCAGCAGCTTGGCTTTGTACGATGAGCAGTTCTTC.

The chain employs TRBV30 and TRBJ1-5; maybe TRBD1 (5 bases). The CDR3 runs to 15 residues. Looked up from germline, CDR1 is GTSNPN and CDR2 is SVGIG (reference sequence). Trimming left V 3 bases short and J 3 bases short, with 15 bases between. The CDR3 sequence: CAWSFRDGFNQPQHF. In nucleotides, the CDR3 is TGTGCCTGGAGCTTTAGGGACGGATTCAATCAGCCCCAGCATTTT.

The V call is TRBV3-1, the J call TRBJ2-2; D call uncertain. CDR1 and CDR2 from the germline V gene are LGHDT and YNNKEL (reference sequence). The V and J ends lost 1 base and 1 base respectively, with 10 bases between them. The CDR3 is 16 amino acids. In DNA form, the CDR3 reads TGTGCCAGCAGCCAAGGCGGCTCCGAGAACACCGGGGAGCTGTTTTTT. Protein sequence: CASSQGGSENTGELFF.

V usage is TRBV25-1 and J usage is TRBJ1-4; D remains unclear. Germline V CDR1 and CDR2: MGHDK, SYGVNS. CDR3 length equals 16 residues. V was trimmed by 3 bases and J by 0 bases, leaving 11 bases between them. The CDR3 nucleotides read TGTGCCAGCAGTGACTCGCGGACCGCAACTAATGAAAAACTGTTTTTT. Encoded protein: CASSDSRTATNEKLFF.